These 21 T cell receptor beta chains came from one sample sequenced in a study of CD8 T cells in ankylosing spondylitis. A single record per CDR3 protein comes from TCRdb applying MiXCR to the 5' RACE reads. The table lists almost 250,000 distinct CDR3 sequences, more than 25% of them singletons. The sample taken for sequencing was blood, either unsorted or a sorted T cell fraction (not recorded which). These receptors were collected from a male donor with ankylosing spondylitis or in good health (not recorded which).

The CDR3 protein is CASSRKAGRWDGHEKLFF. CDR3 bases: TGTGCCAGCAGCAGAAAGGCGGGGCGATGGGATGGGCATGAAAAACTGTTTTTT. The chain has TRBV21-1 and TRBJ1-4; the table's D call TRBD1 went unverified against the DNA. TRBV21-1 corresponds to a pseudogene. The CDR3 has 18 residues.

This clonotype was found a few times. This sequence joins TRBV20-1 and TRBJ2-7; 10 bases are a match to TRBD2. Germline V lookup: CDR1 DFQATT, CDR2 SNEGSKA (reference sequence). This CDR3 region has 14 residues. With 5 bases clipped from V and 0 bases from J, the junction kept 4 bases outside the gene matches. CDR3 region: CSAFRTSGSYEQYF. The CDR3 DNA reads TGCAGTGCTTTCAGGACTAGCGGCTCCTACGAGCAGTACTTC.

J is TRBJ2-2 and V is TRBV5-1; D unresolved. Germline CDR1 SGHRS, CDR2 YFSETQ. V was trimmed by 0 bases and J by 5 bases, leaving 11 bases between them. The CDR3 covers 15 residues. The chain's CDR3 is CASSLDRLRTGELFF. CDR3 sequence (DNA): TGCGCCAGCAGCTTGGATAGACTTAGGACCGGGGAGCTGTTTTTT.

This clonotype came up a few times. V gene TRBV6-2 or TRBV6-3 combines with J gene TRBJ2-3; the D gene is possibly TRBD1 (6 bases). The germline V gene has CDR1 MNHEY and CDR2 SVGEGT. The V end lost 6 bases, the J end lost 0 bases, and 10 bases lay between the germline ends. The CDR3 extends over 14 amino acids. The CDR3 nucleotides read TGTGCCAGCAGCCCTACAGGGAGCACAGATACGCAGTATTTT. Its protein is CASSPTGSTDTQYF.

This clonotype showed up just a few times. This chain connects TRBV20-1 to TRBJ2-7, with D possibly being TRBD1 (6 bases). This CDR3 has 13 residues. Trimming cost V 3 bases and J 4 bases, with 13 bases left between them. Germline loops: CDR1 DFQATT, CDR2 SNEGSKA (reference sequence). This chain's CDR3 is CSARGQGNYEQYF. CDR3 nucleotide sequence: TGCAGTGCTAGGGGCCAGGGGAATTACGAGCAGTACTTC.

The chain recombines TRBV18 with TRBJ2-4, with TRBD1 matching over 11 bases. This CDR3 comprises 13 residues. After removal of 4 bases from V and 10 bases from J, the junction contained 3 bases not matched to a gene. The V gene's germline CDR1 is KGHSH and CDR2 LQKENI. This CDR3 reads CASSLGQGEIQYF. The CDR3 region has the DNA TGTGCCAGCTCACTGGGACAGGGGGAGATTCAGTACTTC.

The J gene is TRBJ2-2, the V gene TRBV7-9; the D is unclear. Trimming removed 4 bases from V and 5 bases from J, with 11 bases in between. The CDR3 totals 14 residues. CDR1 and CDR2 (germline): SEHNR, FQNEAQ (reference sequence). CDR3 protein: CASSSLPQTGELFF. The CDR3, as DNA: TGTGCCAGCAGCTCCCTACCACAAACCGGGGAGCTGTTTTTT.

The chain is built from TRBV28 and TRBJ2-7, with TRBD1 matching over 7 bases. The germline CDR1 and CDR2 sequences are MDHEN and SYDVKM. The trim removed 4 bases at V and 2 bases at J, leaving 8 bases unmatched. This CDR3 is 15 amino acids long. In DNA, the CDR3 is TGTGCCAGCAGTTCTCGGACAGGTGATCCCTACGAGCAGTACTTC. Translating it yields CASSSRTGDPYEQYF.

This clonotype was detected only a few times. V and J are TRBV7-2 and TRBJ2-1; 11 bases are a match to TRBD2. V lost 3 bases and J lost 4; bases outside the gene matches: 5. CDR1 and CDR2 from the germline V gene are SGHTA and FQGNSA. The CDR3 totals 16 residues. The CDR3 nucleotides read TGTGCCAGCAGCTTCCGACTAGCGGGGAGATACAATGAGCAGTTCTTC. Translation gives CASSFRLAGRYNEQFF.

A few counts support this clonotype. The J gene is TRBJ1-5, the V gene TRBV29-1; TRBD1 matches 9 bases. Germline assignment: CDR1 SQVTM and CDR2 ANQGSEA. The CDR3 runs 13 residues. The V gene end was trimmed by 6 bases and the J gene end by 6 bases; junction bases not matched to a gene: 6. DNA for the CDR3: TGCAGCGTCAAACAGGGGGCCGGTCAGCCCCAGCATTTT. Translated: CSVKQGAGQPQHF.

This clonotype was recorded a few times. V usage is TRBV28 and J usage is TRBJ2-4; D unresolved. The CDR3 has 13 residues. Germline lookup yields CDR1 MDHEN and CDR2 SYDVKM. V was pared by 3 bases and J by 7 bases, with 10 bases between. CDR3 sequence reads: CASSLGQANIQYF. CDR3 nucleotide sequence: TGTGCCAGCAGTTTGGGCCAGGCGAACATTCAGTACTTC. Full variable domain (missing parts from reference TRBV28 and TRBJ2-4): DVKVTQSSRYLVKRTGEKVFLECVQDMDHENMFWYRQDPGLGLRLIYFSYDVKMKEKGDIPEGYSVSREKKERFSLILESASTNQTSMYLCASSLGQANIQYFGAGTRLSVL.

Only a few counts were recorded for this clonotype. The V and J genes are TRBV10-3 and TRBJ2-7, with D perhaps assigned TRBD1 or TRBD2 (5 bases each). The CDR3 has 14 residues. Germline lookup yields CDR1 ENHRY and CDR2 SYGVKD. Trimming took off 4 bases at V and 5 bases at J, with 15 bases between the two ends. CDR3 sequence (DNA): TGTGCCATCAGTGCCCGGGGAGAACAGGACGAGCAGTACTTC. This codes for CAISARGEQDEQYF.

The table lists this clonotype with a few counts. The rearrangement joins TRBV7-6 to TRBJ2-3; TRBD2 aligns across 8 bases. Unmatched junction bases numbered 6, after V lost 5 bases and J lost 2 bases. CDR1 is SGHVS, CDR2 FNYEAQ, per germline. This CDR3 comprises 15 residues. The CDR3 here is CASSNRGGPTDTQYF. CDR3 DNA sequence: TGTGCCAGCAGCAATCGGGGGGGACCCACAGATACGCAGTATTTT.

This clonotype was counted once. The CDR3 loop is CASLPGTGWTGANVLTF. In DNA, the CDR3 is TGCGCCAGCCTTCCCGGGACAGGGTGGACTGGGGCCAACGTCCTGACTTTC. V is TRBV5-1 and J is TRBJ2-6; 9 bases match TRBD1. CDR3 length equals 17 residues. V gave up 7 bases and J gave up 2 bases; unmatched junction bases: 10. Germline V gives CDR1 SGHRS, CDR2 YFSETQ.

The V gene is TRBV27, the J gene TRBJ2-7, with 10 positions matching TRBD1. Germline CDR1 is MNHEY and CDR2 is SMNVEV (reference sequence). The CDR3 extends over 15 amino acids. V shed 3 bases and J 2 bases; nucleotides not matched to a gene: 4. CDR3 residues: CASSFGTGVPYEQYF. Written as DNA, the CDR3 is TGTGCCAGCAGTTTTGGGACAGGGGTGCCCTACGAGCAGTACTTC.

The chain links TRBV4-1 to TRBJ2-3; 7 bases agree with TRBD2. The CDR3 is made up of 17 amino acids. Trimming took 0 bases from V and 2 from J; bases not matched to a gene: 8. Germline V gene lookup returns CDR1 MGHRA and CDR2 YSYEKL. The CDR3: CASSQDRGVASTDTQYF. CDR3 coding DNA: TGCGCCAGCAGCCAAGATCGGGGGGTGGCGTCCACAGATACGCAGTATTTT.

This CDR3 reads CASSLEGRGPDTQYF. DNA of the CDR3: TGTGCCAGCAGCTTGGAGGGGCGGGGCCCAGATACGCAGTATTTT. This chain connects TRBV5-6 to TRBJ2-3, with D possibly matching TRBD2 (6 bases). CDR3 length: 15 amino acids. Trimming shortened V by 0 bases and J by 4 bases, and 12 bases separated the two germline ends. The germline V gene has CDR1 SGHDT and CDR2 YYEEEE.

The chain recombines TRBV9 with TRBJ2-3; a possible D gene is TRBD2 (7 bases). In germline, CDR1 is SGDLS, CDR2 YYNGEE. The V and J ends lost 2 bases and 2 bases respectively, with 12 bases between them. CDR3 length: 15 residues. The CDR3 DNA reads TGTGCCAGCAGCGTCGGAGCGGGACACACAGATACGCAGTATTTT. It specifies CASSVGAGHTDTQYF. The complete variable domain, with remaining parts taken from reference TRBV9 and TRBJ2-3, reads DSGVTQTPKHLITATGQRVTLRCSPRSGDLSVYWYQQSLDQGLQFLIQYYNGEERAKGNILERFSAQQFPDLHSELNLSSLELGDSALYFCASSVGAGHTDTQYFGPGTRLTVL.

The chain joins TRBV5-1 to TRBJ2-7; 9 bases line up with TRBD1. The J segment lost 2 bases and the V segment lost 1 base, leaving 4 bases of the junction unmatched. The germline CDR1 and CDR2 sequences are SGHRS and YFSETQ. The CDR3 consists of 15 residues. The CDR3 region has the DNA TGCGCCAGCAGCTTGACGGGACAGGGACCCTACGAGCAGTACTTC. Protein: CASSLTGQGPYEQYF.

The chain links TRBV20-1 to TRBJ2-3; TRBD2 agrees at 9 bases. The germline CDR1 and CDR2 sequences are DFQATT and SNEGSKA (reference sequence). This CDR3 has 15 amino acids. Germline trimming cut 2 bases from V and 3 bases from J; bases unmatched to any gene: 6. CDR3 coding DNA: TGCAGTGCTAGAAGCAGCGGGGGGTTTACAGATACGCAGTATTTT. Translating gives CSARSSGGFTDTQYF.

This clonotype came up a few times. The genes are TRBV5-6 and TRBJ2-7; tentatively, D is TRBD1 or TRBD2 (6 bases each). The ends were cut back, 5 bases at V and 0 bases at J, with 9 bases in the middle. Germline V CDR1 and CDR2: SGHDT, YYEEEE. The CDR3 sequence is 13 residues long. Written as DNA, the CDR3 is TGTGCCAGCAGACGGGGGCACTCCTACGAGCAGTACTTC. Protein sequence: CASRRGHSYEQYF.